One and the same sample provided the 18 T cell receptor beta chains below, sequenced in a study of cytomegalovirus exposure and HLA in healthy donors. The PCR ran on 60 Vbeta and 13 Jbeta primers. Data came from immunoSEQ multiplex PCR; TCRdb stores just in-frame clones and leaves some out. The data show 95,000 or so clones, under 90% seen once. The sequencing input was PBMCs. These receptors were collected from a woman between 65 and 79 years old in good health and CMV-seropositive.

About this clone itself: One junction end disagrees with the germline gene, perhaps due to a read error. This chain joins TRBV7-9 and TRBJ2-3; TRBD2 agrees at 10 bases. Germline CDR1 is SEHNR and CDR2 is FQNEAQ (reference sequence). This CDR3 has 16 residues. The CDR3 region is CSSSLGLAGVADTQYF. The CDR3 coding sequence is TGTTCCAGCAGCTTAGGCCTAGCGGGAGTAGCAGATACGCAGTATTTT.

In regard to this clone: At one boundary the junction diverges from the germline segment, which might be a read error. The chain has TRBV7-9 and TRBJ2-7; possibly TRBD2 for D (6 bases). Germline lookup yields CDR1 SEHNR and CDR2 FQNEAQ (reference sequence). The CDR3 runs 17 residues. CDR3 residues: CSSSFLPGEGSSYEQYF. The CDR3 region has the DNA TGTTCCAGCAGCTTCCTCCCGGGGGAAGGGAGCTCCTACGAGCAGTACTTC.

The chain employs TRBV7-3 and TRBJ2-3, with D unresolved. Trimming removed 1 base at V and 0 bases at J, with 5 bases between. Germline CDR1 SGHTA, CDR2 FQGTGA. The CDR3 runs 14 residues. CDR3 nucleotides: TGTGCCAGCAGCTTAAGTCCTAGCACAGATACGCAGTATTTT. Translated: CASSLSPSTDTQYF.

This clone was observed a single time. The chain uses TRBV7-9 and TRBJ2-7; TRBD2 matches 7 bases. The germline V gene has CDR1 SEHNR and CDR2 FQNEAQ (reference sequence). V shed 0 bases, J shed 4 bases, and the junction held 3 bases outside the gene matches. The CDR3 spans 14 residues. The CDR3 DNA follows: TGTGCCAGCAGCTTAGCGGGAGGGCAATACGAGCAGTACTTC. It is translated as CASSLAGGQYEQYF.

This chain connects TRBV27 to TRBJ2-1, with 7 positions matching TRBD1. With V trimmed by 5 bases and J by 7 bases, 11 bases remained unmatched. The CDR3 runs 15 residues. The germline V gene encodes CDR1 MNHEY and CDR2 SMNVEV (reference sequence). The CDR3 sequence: CASSRDSQRDNEQFF. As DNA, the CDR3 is TGTGCCAGCAGTCGGGACAGCCAACGTGATAATGAGCAGTTCTTC.

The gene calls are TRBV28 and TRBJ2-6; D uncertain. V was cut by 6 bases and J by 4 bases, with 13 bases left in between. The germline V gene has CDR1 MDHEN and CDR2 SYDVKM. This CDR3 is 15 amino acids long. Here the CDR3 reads CASRPRVEGANVLTF. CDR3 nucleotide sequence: TGTGCCAGCAGGCCACGGGTTGAGGGGGCCAACGTCCTGACTTTC.

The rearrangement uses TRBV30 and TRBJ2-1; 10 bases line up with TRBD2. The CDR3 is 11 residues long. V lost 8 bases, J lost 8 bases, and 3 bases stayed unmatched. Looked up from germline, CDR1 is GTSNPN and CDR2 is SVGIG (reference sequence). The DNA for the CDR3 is TGTGCCCAAGGGACTAGCGATGAGCAGTTCTTC. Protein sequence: CAQGTSDEQFF.

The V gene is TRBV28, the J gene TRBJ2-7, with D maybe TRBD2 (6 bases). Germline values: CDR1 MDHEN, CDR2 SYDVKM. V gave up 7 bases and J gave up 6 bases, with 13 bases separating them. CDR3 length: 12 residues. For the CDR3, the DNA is TGTGCCAGCATCGACGGGGGAACCGAGCAGTACTTC. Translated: CASIDGGTEQYF.

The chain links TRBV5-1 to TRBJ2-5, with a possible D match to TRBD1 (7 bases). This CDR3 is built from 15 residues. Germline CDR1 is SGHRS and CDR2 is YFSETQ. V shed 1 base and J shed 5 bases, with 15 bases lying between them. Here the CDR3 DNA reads TGCGCCAGCAGCTTGTCAGGGGACAGCGGGGAGACCCAGTACTTC. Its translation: CASSLSGDSGETQYF.

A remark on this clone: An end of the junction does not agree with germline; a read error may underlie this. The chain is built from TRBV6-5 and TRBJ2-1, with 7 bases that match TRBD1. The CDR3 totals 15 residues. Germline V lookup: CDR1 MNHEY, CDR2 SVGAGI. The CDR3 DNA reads TGTGCCAGCAGAACCATGGGACAGTTCTACAATGAGCAGCTCTTC. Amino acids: CASRTMGQFYNEQLF.

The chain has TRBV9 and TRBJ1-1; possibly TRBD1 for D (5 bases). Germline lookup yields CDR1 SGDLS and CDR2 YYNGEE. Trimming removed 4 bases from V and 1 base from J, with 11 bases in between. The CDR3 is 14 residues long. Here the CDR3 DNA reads TGTGCCAGCAGCTCGGACACCACGAACACTGAAGCTTTCTTT. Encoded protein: CASSSDTTNTEAFF. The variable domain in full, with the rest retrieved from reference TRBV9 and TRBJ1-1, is DSGVTQTPKHLITATGQRVTLRCSPRSGDLSVYWYQQSLDQGLQFLIQYYNGEERAKGNILERFSAQQFPDLHSELNLSSLELGDSALYFCASSSDTTNTEAFFGQGTRLTVV.

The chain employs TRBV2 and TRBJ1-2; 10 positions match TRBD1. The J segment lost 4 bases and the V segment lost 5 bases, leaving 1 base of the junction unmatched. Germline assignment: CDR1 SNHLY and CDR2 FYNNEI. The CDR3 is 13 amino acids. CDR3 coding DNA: TGTGCCAGCAGTCGGACAGGGGGCTATGGCTACACCTTC. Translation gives CASSRTGGYGYTF.

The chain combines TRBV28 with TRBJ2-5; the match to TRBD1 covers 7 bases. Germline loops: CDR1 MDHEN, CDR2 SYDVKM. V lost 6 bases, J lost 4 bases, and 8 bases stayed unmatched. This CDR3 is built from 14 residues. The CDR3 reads CASRRNRGPETQYF. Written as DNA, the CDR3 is TGTGCCAGCAGAAGAAACAGGGGCCCAGAGACCCAGTACTTC.

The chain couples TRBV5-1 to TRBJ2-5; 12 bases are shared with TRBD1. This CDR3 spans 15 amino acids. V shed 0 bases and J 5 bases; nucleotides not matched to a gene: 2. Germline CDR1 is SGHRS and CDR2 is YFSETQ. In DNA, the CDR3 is TGCGCCAGCAGCTTGGGGGGACAGGGGGCGGAGACCCAGTACTTC. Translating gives CASSLGGQGAETQYF.

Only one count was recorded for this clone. CDR3 protein: CASSLLAGSVGRSKNIQYF. CDR3 sequence (DNA): TGTGCCAGCAGCCTACTAGCGGGCTCAGTAGGCAGGTCCAAAAACATTCAGTACTTC. The V and J genes are TRBV5-6 and TRBJ2-4; TRBD2 matches at 9 bases. CDR3 size: 19 residues. The V gene's germline CDR1 is SGHDT and CDR2 YYEEEE. V lost 4 bases and J lost 2; bases outside the gene matches: 16.

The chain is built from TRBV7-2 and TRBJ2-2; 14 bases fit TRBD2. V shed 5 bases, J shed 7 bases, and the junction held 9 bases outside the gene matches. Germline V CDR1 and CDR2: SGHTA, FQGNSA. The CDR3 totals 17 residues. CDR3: CASSPTSGRAGGGELFF. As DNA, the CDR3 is TGTGCCAGCAGCCCGACTAGCGGGAGGGCCGGGGGCGGGGAGCTGTTTTTT.

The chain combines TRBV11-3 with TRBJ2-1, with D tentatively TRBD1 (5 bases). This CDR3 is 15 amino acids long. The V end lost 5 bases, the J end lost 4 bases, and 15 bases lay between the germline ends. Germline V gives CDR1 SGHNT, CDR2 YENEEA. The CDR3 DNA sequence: TGTGCCAGCAGCCCGTTCGACAGACCTTACAATGAGCAGTTCTTC. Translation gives CASSPFDRPYNEQFF.

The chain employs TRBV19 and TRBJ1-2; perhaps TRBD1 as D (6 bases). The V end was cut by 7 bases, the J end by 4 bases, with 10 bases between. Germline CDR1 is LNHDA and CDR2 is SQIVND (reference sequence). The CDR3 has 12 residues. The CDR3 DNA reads TGTGCCAGTACTGACAGGACCTATGGCTACACCTTC. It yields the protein CASTDRTYGYTF.